This T cell receptor beta chain was sequenced during a study of radiotherapy plus CTLA-4 blockade in lung cancer. Study-level results: With interferon-beta, early dynamics of blood T cell clones were reported to best predict response.

As for this clone: Its antigen is undetermined.

Per the germline V gene, CDR1 is LNHDA and CDR2 is SQIVND (reference sequence). The trim removed 7 bases at V and 3 bases at J, leaving 11 bases unmatched. The CDR3 extends over 15 amino acids. Assay: immunoSEQ multiplex PCR; the TCRdb copy retains only in-frame clones and omits some. The sample has tens of thousands of clones; 77% are singletons. Specimen: peripheral blood, collected from a patient treated with radiotherapy plus ipilimumab. This sequence joins TRBV19 and TRBJ2-7, with 8 bases fitting TRBD2. This clonotype was obtained from a human donor with non-small cell lung cancer who had a partial response to radiotherapy plus ipilimumab. In DNA form, the CDR3 reads TGTGCCAGTAAAAGCGACGGGACTAGTATCTACGAGCAGTACTTC. Translated: CASKSDGTSIYEQYF.